Sequencing of this TCR beta chain was carried out in a study of blood T cell repertoires in COVID-19. Sequencing was performed with immunoSEQ multiplex PCR; in TCRdb, only in-frame clones are kept and a portion is missing. The repertoire holds over 60,000 clones, with 80% to 90% as singletons. Sequencing was performed on peripheral blood. This TCR came from a man older than 75 with acute or convalescent COVID-19.

CDR3 sequence (DNA): TGTGCCAGCAGCTTATCCAGTTACGAGCAGTACTTC. Protein sequence: CASSLSSYEQYF. The chain is built from TRBV7-9 and TRBJ2-7; D gene uncertain. CDR3 length: 12 residues. The germline CDR1 and CDR2 sequences are SEHNR and FQNEAQ (reference sequence). V lost 2 bases and J 4 bases, leaving 6 bases between the germline ends.